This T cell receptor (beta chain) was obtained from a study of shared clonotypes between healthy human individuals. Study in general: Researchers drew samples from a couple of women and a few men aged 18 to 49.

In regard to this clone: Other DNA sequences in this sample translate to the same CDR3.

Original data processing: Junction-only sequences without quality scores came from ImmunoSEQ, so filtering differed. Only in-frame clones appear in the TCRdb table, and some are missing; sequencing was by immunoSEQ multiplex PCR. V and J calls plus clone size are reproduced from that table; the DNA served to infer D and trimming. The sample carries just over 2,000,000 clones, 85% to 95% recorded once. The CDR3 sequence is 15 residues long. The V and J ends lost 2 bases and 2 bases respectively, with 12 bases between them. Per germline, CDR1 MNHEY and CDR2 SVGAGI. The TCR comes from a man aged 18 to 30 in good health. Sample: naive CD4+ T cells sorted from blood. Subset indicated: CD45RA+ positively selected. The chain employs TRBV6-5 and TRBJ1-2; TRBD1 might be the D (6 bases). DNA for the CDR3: TGTGCCAGCAGTTACGGGGGCCTGGGGAACTATGGCTACACCTTC. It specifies CASSYGGLGNYGYTF.